Listed here are 7 T cell receptor beta chains from one sample, sequenced in a study of T cells in Graves' hyperthyroidism and ophthalmopathy. TCR beta CDR3 regions were amplified from RNA. The HTBI primer set served for first-round RT-PCR of the TCR CDR3. Using its own MiXCR run on the multiplex PCR reads, TCRdb lists one record per CDR3 protein. This sample has roughly 510,000 distinct CDR3 sequences, with about 46% found just once. The sample was peripheral blood or thyroid tissue (not recorded which). The receptors derive from an adult woman with Graves' disease, either hyperthyroidism or ophthalmopathy (not recorded which).

With respect to this clonotype: Because it lacks the conserved phenylalanine or tryptophan at the end, this CDR3 is likely a read error. It is unclear where the CDR3 begins or ends on the DNA, so no DNA is shown, and the CDR3 is as TCRdb lists it. The chain uses TRBV2 and TRBJ1-1. The CDR3 has 11 amino acids, counting both end residues. CDR1 and CDR2 (germline): SNHLY, FYNNEI. This chain's CDR3 is CASSEARGLAG.

This clonotype was seen repeatedly, ten times or more. The chain has TRBV10-3 and TRBJ2-2; TRBD2 aligns across 7 bases. The CDR3 is 15 residues long. The germline CDR1 and CDR2 sequences are ENHRY and SYGVKD. V lost 7 bases and J lost 0; bases outside the gene matches: 5. The CDR3 bases are TGTGCCATCACCCCTAGCGGAACGAACACCGGGGAGCTGTTTTTT. Protein sequence: CAITPSGTNTGELFF.

This clonotype was observed a few times. The V gene is TRBV3-1, the J gene TRBJ2-2; no clear D gene. This CDR3 is built from 14 residues. V was shortened by 5 bases and J by 3 bases, with 10 bases between the two germline ends. The germline V gene has CDR1 LGHDT and CDR2 YNNKEL (reference sequence). CDR3 region: CASSLLRDTGELFF. The CDR3, as DNA: TGTGCCAGCAGCTTACTTAGGGACACCGGGGAGCTGTTTTTT.

The rearrangement links TRBV29-1 to TRBJ2-7, with a possible D match to TRBD2 (5 bases). CDR1 and CDR2 (germline): SQVTM, ANQGSEA. This CDR3 has 14 amino acids. V lost 1 base and J lost 6, with 16 bases in between. CDR3 region: CSVEATGVGLEQYF. In DNA, the CDR3 is TGCAGCGTTGAAGCGACCGGGGTCGGTCTCGAGCAGTACTTC.

The genes are TRBV29-1 and TRBJ2-7; TRBD2 aligns across 11 bases. V shed 8 bases and J 1 base; nucleotides not matched to a gene: 10. The germline V gene has CDR1 SQVTM and CDR2 ANQGSEA. This CDR3 has 15 residues. CDR3 sequence reads: CSLSSGRVTSYEQYF. In nucleotides, the CDR3 is TGCAGCTTGAGTAGCGGGAGGGTTACGTCCTACGAGCAGTACTTC.

In DNA, the CDR3 is TGTGCCAGCAGCCACCGGGACAGGGGGTTAGGACAGCCCCAGCATTTT. This gives the protein CASSHRDRGLGQPQHF. The chain employs TRBV7-9 and TRBJ1-5; TRBD1 agrees at 11 bases. CDR1 and CDR2 (germline): SEHNR, FQNEAQ (reference sequence). Trimming took 5 bases from V and 7 from J; bases not matched to a gene: 10. The CDR3 is made up of 16 amino acids.

This clonotype was counted only a few times. The V gene is TRBV20-1, the J gene TRBJ2-5; TRBD2 is a possible D gene (6 bases). Germline CDR1 and CDR2: DFQATT and SNEGSKA (reference sequence). This CDR3 is built from 12 residues. The V and J ends lost 6 bases and 9 bases respectively, with 17 bases between them. In DNA, the CDR3 is TGCAGTGCGGAGTGGGGTCGGGGGTCCCAGTACTTC. Translation: CSAEWGRGSQYF.